The T cell receptor (beta chain) under discussion was sequenced for a study of T cell repertoires in cytomegalovirus infection. Study results and limitations: Clonotypes of TCR beta that were HLA-C-restricted and CMV-specific dominated the ex vivo response. Using cumulative public TCR beta family frequency, the authors identified those who carried CMV together with the relevant HLA.

The CDR3 covers 17 residues. Looked up from germline, CDR1 is MGHRA and CDR2 is YSYEKL. Deletions cut 0 bases from V and 0 bases from J, with 14 bases between. In TCRdb, the reads were re-called with MiXCR into one record per CDR3 protein. Of 85,000 to 130,000 distinct CDR3 sequences detected, around a quarter appear once; the ten largest clones hold around 42%. Notes on this clonotype: Its matching antigen is unknown.

The sequence was obtained from a human donor in good health (CMV status not recorded). Some clones in this sample may be carry-over from other donors' samples. The rearrangement uses TRBV4-1 and TRBJ1-1; D gene unclear. The sequenced sample was CD8+ T cells from PBMCs. This CDR3 is CASSQEGYKVLNTEAFF. CDR3 coding DNA: TGCGCCAGCAGCCAAGAAGGGTACAAGGTCCTGAACACTGAAGCTTTCTTT.